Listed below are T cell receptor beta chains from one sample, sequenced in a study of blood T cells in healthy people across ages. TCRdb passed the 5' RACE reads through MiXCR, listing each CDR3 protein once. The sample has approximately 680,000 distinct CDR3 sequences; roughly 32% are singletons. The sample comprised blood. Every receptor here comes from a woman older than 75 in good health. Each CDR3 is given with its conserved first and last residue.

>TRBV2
CASSVLGSHRGGETQYF
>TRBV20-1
CSASRGSYNEQFF
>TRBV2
CASSDMWELASYEQYF
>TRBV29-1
CSVSPDRGYGYTF
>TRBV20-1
CSAKGQRSSGANVLTF
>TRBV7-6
CASSSLVGTGGYGANVLTF
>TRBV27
CASGGQQIYGYTF
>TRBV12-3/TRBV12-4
CASSSLGAGSPLHF
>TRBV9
CASSVGTSGGLDETQYF
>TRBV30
CAWAQAGASQTQYF
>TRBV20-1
CSARGQGGYGYTF
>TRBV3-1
CASSQEQAEAFF
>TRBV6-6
CASRAGTPLGYTF
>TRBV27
CASSSREDGQRKNIQYF
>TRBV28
CASSSPGPYGYTF
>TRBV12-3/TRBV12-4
CASSSSWGYEQYF
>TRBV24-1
CATSDRRTQGYTF
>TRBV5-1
CASSPREGSNTEAFF
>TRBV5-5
CASSRSGAYNSPLHF
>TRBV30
CALASSADRGGYTF
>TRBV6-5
CASSRPGHQGAYEQYF
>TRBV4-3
CASSQDWSEPNYGYTF
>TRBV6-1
CASEIDRDRRANEQYF
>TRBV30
CAWSRDSGYGYTF
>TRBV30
CAWNAGTGDDEQYF
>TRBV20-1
CSATPGTSGGGTDTQYF
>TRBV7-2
CASSLGSHINQPQHF
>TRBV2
CASSPDRATGDTQYF
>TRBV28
CASSLNPEKNIQYF
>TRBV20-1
CSAIAPASSNYGYTF
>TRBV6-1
CASSEKGRGEQYF
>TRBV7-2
CASSSTGGATEAFF
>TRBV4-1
CASSQDLSGGSYEQYF
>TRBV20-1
CSARDPGRGEQYF
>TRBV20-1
CSAPDRAGGEQYF
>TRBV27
CASRFLGQSNGYTF
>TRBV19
CASSPLAGAVTDTQYF
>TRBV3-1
CASSQRRQGREKLFF
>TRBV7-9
CASSPWTVLLPRRFF
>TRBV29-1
CSVETVTLETQYF
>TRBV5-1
CASSWETNYGYTF
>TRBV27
CAGSPFGQSFGDEQYF
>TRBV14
CASSPWTSERETQYF
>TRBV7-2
CASSLNAGGPETQYF
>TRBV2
CASGVGTSGGDEQFF
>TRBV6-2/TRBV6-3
CASSSTRYEQYF
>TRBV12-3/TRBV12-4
CASSSRQGSTDVQYF
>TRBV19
CASSKSTDTQYF
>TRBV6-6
CASSQQGVIYF
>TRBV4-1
CASSQERERGEQYF